Each of the 21 T cell receptor beta chains below was sequenced from the same sample in a study of T cell responses to AZD1222 COVID-19 vaccine. Sequencing was performed with immunoSEQ multiplex PCR; in TCRdb, only in-frame clones are kept and a portion is missing. The table shows approximately 150,000 clones, with approximately 88% occurring only once. The specimen was peripheral blood, collected on day 0 of AZD1222 vaccination. All receptors derive from an adult in good health.

The chain carries TRBV11-2 and TRBJ1-4, with D hard to call. V was cut by 3 bases and J by 7 bases, with 15 bases left in between. The germline V gene encodes CDR1 SGHAT and CDR2 FQNNGV. The CDR3 is made up of 15 amino acids. The CDR3 nucleotides read TGTGCCAGCAGCTTCGGATTCTCCGAGTCTGAAAAACTGTTTTTT. Its protein product is CASSFGFSESEKLFF. Filled out from reference TRBV11-2 and TRBJ1-4, the complete variable domain reads EAGVAQSPRYKIIEKRQSVAFWCNPISGHATLYWYQQILGQGPKLLIQFQNNGVVDDSQLPKDRFSAERLKGVDSTLKIQPAKLEDSAVYLCASSFGFSESEKLFFGSGTQLSVL.

V gene TRBV19 combines with J gene TRBJ1-2; 8 bases are shared with TRBD1. The germline CDR1 and CDR2 sequences are LNHDA and SQIVND (reference sequence). The CDR3 spans 15 residues. V was pared by 3 bases and J by 6 bases, with 9 bases of the junction left unmatched. The CDR3, as DNA: TGTGCCAGTAGTATTCTGTCAGGGGGCGCGCATGGCTACACCTTC. Translated, it gives CASSILSGGAHGYTF.

The chain employs TRBV5-4 and TRBJ2-1; no clear D gene. This CDR3 has 12 amino acids. Trimming cost V 4 bases and J 0 bases, with 2 bases left between them. CDR1 SGHNT and CDR2 YYREEE come from the germline V gene (reference sequence). Written as DNA, the CDR3 is TGTGCCAGCAGCCCCTCCTACAATGAGCAGTTCTTC. It specifies CASSPSYNEQFF.

The chain links TRBV4-2 to TRBJ2-7; possible D gene TRBD1, 6 bases. Trimming took 1 base from V and 4 from J, leaving 8 bases between them. This CDR3 contains 13 residues. The germline CDR1 and CDR2 sequences are LGHNA and YNFKEQ. The CDR3 nucleotides read TGTGCCAGCAGCCAAGGTGACAGGTACGAGCAGTACTTC. It encodes CASSQGDRYEQYF.

V is TRBV7-9 and J is TRBJ2-5, with 12 bases fitting TRBD2. The V gene end was trimmed by 2 bases and the J gene end by 0 bases; junction bases not matched to a gene: 1. The CDR3 length is 16 residues. The germline V gene has CDR1 SEHNR and CDR2 FQNEAQ (reference sequence). The CDR3 DNA is TGTGCCAGCAGCTTACTAGCGGGAGGGAACCAAGAGACCCAGTACTTC. Translating it yields CASSLLAGGNQETQYF.

Only a few counts were recorded for this clone. J is TRBJ1-2 and V is TRBV7-8, with a possible D match to TRBD1 (5 bases). CDR3 size: 14 residues. CDR1 and CDR2 (germline): SGHVS, FQNEAQ. The V gene lost 2 bases and the J gene lost 4 bases, with 11 bases spanning the gap. CDR3 nucleotides: TGTGCCAGCAGCTTAAACGGACAAACCTATGGCTACACCTTC. Protein sequence: CASSLNGQTYGYTF.

In its sample, this clone was seen once. The chain is built from TRBV6-5 and TRBJ1-3; D unresolved. The CDR3 is made up of 14 amino acids. The germline V gene encodes CDR1 MNHEY and CDR2 SVGAGI. The ends were cut back, 2 bases at V and 4 bases at J, with 9 bases in the middle. The CDR3 spells CASSYGQPGNTIYF. DNA of the CDR3: TGTGCCAGCAGTTACGGGCAGCCCGGAAACACCATATATTTT.

The V gene is TRBV5-1, the J gene TRBJ1-5; D is undetermined. V gave up 0 bases and J gave up 4 bases, with 8 bases separating them. There are 14 residues in the CDR3. The germline V gene has CDR1 SGHRS and CDR2 YFSETQ. Here the CDR3 DNA reads TGCGCCAGCAGCTTGGGGCGAGGGAATCAGCCCCAGCATTTT. It encodes CASSLGRGNQPQHF.

J is TRBJ1-1 and V is TRBV9; tentative D call: TRBD1 (5 bases). Per germline, CDR1 SGDLS and CDR2 YYNGEE. This CDR3 region has 13 residues. V lost 4 bases and J lost 3, with 10 bases in between. The DNA for the CDR3 is TGTGCCAGCAGCTCACCAGGGTACACTGAAGCTTTCTTT. Its protein product is CASSSPGYTEAFF.

This clone was detected only once. The chain recombines TRBV10-3 with TRBJ1-2, with D unclear. Germline V gives CDR1 ENHRY, CDR2 SYGVKD. The CDR3 runs to 11 residues. V lost 1 base to trimming and J lost 6 bases, with 3 bases between them. DNA of the CDR3: TGTGCCATCAGTGAGTTAGATGGCTACACCTTC. This codes for CAISELDGYTF.

This chain connects TRBV11-2 to TRBJ1-2; D remains unclear. V was trimmed by 3 bases and J by 10 bases, leaving 12 bases between them. Per the germline V gene, CDR1 is SGHAT and CDR2 is FQNNGV. The CDR3 extends over 12 amino acids. The CDR3 DNA reads as TGTGCCAGCAGCTTCGGTGTTTTGTCCTACACCTTC. Its translation is CASSFGVLSYTF.

J is TRBJ2-5 and V is TRBV9; D is undetermined. CDR3 size: 15 residues. Germline CDR1 SGDLS, CDR2 YYNGEE. V dropped 0 bases and J dropped 4 bases, with 13 bases sitting between them. Here the CDR3 reads CASSVEARFTETQYF. For the CDR3, the DNA is TGTGCCAGCAGCGTAGAAGCTCGGTTTACAGAGACCCAGTACTTC.

The chain combines TRBV10-2 with TRBJ2-7, with D unresolved. The CDR3 extends over 11 amino acids. Trimming took off 4 bases at V and 4 bases at J, with 5 bases between the two ends. CDR1 and CDR2 (germline): WSHSY, SAAADI. This CDR3 reads CASSGGYEQYF. CDR3 DNA sequence: TGCGCCAGCAGTGGGGGATACGAGCAGTACTTC.

The chain has TRBV28 and TRBJ1-5; the D is unclear. Germline values: CDR1 MDHEN, CDR2 SYDVKM. Trimming cost V 10 bases and J 2 bases, with 12 bases left between them. The length of the CDR3 is 13 residues. CDR3 protein: CATRGWGNQPQHF. The CDR3 coding sequence is TGTGCCACCCGGGGTTGGGGCAATCAGCCCCAGCATTTT.

This rearrangement joins TRBV29-1 to TRBJ1-2; no clear D gene. Trimming cost V 6 bases and J 5 bases, with 10 bases left between them. Germline V gene data show CDR1 as SQVTM and CDR2 as ANQGSEA. This CDR3 spans 11 amino acids. Written as DNA, the CDR3 is TGCAGCGTGTGGACGTGGTATGGCTACACCTTC. As protein: CSVWTWYGYTF.

The chain combines TRBV7-8 with TRBJ2-5; no definite D call. V was trimmed by 5 bases and J by 2 bases, leaving 18 bases between them. Germline CDR1 is SGHVS and CDR2 is FQNEAQ. The CDR3 covers 16 residues. Here the CDR3 reads CASSLTRLGKQETQYF. DNA for the CDR3: TGTGCCAGCAGCCTAACACGATTGGGGAAGCAAGAGACCCAGTACTTC.

The chain combines TRBV7-9 with TRBJ1-5, with a tentative D call TRBD1 (5 bases). The CDR3 runs to 16 residues. Germline CDR1 is SEHNR and CDR2 is FQNEAQ (reference sequence). Trimming cost V 1 base and J 5 bases, with 15 bases left between them. The CDR3 nucleotides read TGTGCCAGCAGCTTAGGTGTGGGGACTGCAGATCAGCCCCAGCATTTT. This codes for CASSLGVGTADQPQHF. The entire variable domain, with the rest obtained from reference TRBV7-9 and TRBJ1-5, is as follows: DTGVSQNPRHKITKRGQNVTFRCDPISEHNRLYWYRQTLGQGPEFLTYFQNEAQLEKSRLLSDRFSAERPKGSFSTLEIQRTEQGDSAMYLCASSLGVGTADQPQHFGDGTRLSIL.

The chain recombines TRBV6-5 with TRBJ1-5; D is unresolved. Trimming pared 7 bases from V and 1 base from J, leaving 11 bases between. Per the germline V gene, CDR1 is MNHEY and CDR2 is SVGAGI. The CDR3 loop spans 14 amino acids. CDR3 amino acids: CASTEGRSNQPQHF. The CDR3 nucleotides read TGTGCCAGCACAGAAGGGAGGAGCAATCAGCCCCAGCATTTT.

This rearrangement joins TRBV18 to TRBJ1-3; perhaps TRBD1 as D (5 bases). Germline V CDR1 and CDR2: KGHSH, LQKENI. Trimming took off 3 bases at V and 3 bases at J, with 12 bases between the two ends. CDR3 length: 15 amino acids. Written as DNA, the CDR3 is TGTGCCAGCTCACCCTTGGAGGGGCTTGGAAACACCATATATTTT. Its translation is CASSPLEGLGNTIYF.

The genes are TRBV15 and TRBJ2-5; TRBD1 might be the D (6 bases). Trimming took off 1 base at V and 4 bases at J, with 16 bases between the two ends. Germline CDR1 reads LNHNV; CDR2 reads YYDKDF (reference sequence). This CDR3 is built from 16 residues. CDR3 DNA: TGTGCCACCAGCAGAGCCTCTACAGGGTTCGGAGAGACCCAGTACTTC. This encodes CATSRASTGFGETQYF. The whole variable domain, filled in from reference TRBV15 and TRBJ2-5, reads DAMVIQNPRYQVTQFGKPVTLSCSQTLNHNVMYWYQQKSSQAPKLLFHYYDKDFNNEADTPDNFQSRRPNTSFCFLDIRSPGLGDTAMYLCATSRASTGFGETQYFGPGTRLLVL.

V usage is TRBV5-6 and J usage is TRBJ2-1; a possible D gene is TRBD2 (5 bases). The CDR3 totals 14 residues. Between the trimmed V and J ends, which lost 0 bases and 3 bases, there was a span of 7 bases. Per germline, CDR1 SGHDT and CDR2 YYEEEE. The chain's CDR3 is CASSLAGNYNEQFF. CDR3 sequence (DNA): TGTGCCAGCAGCTTGGCCGGGAACTACAATGAGCAGTTCTTC. The complete variable domain, with remaining parts taken from reference TRBV5-6 and TRBJ2-1, reads DAGVTQSPTHLIKTRGQQVTLRCSPKSGHDTVSWYQQALGQGPQFIFQYYEEEERQRGNFPDRFSGHQFPNYSSELNVNALLLGDSALYLCASSLAGNYNEQFFGPGTRLTVL.